Sequencing of this TCR beta chain was carried out in a study of T cell responses to AZD1222 COVID-19 vaccine (dated by TCRdb to the early 2020s). Notes on the research overall: A total of under 250 trial participants underwent TCR sequencing, of whom more than 200 had received two doses of AZD1222 and approximately 26 had received two doses of the MenACWY control vaccine. Trial participants were enrolled by age into subgroups of 18-55, 56-69 and 70-plus years, and around 150, 28 and 57 TCR-sequenced participants, respectively, were included in these subgroups. The investigation overall reported the following: The 56-69-year group was small, and its depth increase did not reach significance, likely because of low power. Reportedly, almost half of the unique spike-specific TCRs recognized epitopes lying outside the regions that are mutated in the B.1.351 and B.1.1.7 variants. Spike-specific TCR breadth and depth rose significantly after two AZD1222 doses compared with day 0 and with MenACWY recipients. Vaccine-associated CD4 TCRs spanned the whole spike protein, with dominant responses in regions 160-218 and 743-854. Conclusions about previously exposed vaccinees are limited, since just a handful of AZD1222 recipients were seropositive for SARS-CoV-2 at baseline. Most participants were white British and females outnumbered males, and the authors suggested that clonal diversity may have been underestimated. Because no day 14 peak-response samples were available, repertoires were characterized only after the peak T cell response.

The CDR3 regions of human TCRbeta chains were analyzed by immunosequencing. Processing in the source paper ran as follows. TCRs in the repertoires were matched against a reference library of SARS-CoV-2-specific TCRs that had been generated with the MIRA antigen-specificity platform. Breadth meant the fraction of unique TCRs that were SARS-CoV-2-associated, whereas depth meant the fraction of total T cells that were SARS-CoV-2-associated. Using the MIRA data, each spike-specific TCR was mapped to the spike region that the TCR reacts to and placed in a CD4 or CD8 class. Log10-transformed breadth and depth values were compared by one-way ANOVA with Sidak's multiple comparisons tests. Sourced from immuneACCESS, this table was stored by TCRdb with only in-frame sequences that have V and J called. A share of the clones is absent; for the studies checked, an unresolved V gene accounts for under half, and the remainder has no known explanation. V and J calls and clone size are given by that table; D and trimming were obtained from the DNA. This sample gives about 77,000 clones in total; 92% of them show up just once. The ten largest clones capture approximately 5% of the sample.

On this clone: The antigen it binds to is not known. No base quality information exists; no much larger clone differs at one position.

Taken with the paper, the label for time point translates to: about 28 days (+/-7) after the second vaccine dose. AZD1222 recipients with second doses at about 4 weeks or about 12 weeks were pooled, because spike-specific TCR depth and breadth did not differ between schedules. Vaccinee samples were obtained from the UK trials COV001 and COV002, which included a single-blind randomized controlled phase 2/3 trial of AZD1222 (ChAdOx1 nCoV-19) in healthy adults. For TCRbeta chain sequencing, PBMC samples were collected from trial participants at day 0 and at day 28 after the second dose. From the cysteine through the phenylalanine, the CDR3 covers 15 amino acids. Only the CDR3 DNA stays, 45 bases, in frame from base 1. Reading the germline V gene gives CDR1 MNHEY and CDR2 SVGAGI. Trimming at the junction amounts to 7 bases on V and 3 bases on J, and the germline ends lie 18 bases apart.

The clonotype comes from an adult who received the AZD1222 COVID-19 vaccine. Rearrangement joined TRBV6-5 to TRBJ2-5; the D gene assignment is perhaps TRBD1 or TRBD2, with each matching 5 bases. This material consisted of peripheral blood, taken 28 days after the second AZD1222 dose. The bases read TGTGCCAGCACCCTCATCGTGGGGACGGAAGAGACCCAGTACTTC. This is translated as CASTLIVGTEETQYF.